Listed here are 28 T cell receptor beta chains from one sample, sequenced in a study of T-cell memory formation after mild COVID-19. TCRdb processed the 5' RACE reads anew with MiXCR; each CDR3 protein has one entry. The data show roughly 89,000 distinct CDR3 sequences, with about 13% seen just once and about 29% held by the top ten. Material: PBMCs or a T cell subset sorted from them (not recorded which). These receptors were obtained from an adult woman who had mild COVID-19 (a few samples of this study predate the infection). Cell type and time point are not known.

This clonotype came up a few times. The rearrangement links TRBV24-1 to TRBJ2-7; 8 bases match TRBD2. The CDR3 totals 14 residues. Germline loops: CDR1 KGHDR, CDR2 SFDVKD. V trimming: 2 bases; J trimming: 5 bases; junction bases outside the gene matches: 4. DNA for the CDR3: TGTGCCACCAGTGATTCGGGAGCGGGAGACGAGCAGTACTTC. Translating it yields CATSDSGAGDEQYF.

This clonotype was counted a few times. This chain joins TRBV28 and TRBJ2-1; D is perhaps TRBD1 (5 bases). The germline V gene has CDR1 MDHEN and CDR2 SYDVKM. This CDR3 has 16 residues. The V gene lost 7 bases and the J gene lost 7 bases, with 23 bases spanning the gap. CDR3 DNA sequence: TGTGCCAGCACCCCCAGGGTGCGACTTGTTCGGAATGAGCAGTTCTTC. The encoded protein is CASTPRVRLVRNEQFF.

In DNA form, the CDR3 reads TGTGCCAGCAGTGAATTCCTAGGACAGGAGTACACAGATACGCAGTATTTT. Its protein is CASSEFLGQEYTDTQYF. The chain recombines TRBV25-1 with TRBJ2-3, with 7 bases fitting TRBD1. V gave up 1 base and J gave up 2 bases; unmatched junction bases: 9. The CDR3 contains 17 residues. Looked up from germline, CDR1 is MGHDK and CDR2 is SYGVNS.

The CDR3 region is CASSLGTGQRNEQFF. DNA for the CDR3: TGTGCCAGCAGCTTAGGCACGGGACAAAGGAATGAGCAGTTCTTC. The chain couples TRBV13 to TRBJ2-1; weak D call: TRBD1 (6 bases). V lost 0 bases to trimming and J lost 7 bases, with 13 bases between them. Germline CDR1 and CDR2: PRHDT and FYEKMQ (reference sequence). This CDR3 comprises 15 residues.

V is TRBV5-1 and J is TRBJ1-1, with 9 bases aligning to TRBD1. This CDR3 is 17 amino acids long. From germline, CDR1 is SGHRS and CDR2 YFSETQ. The V and J ends lost 2 bases and 0 bases, in that order; junction bases with no gene match: 8. As DNA, the CDR3 is TGCGCCAGCAGCTTAATCGGGACAGGGCATGTGAACACTGAAGCTTTCTTT. Its translation is CASSLIGTGHVNTEAFF.

This clonotype showed up just a few times. V usage is TRBV4-1 and J usage is TRBJ2-1; TRBD2 matches 10 bases. This CDR3 spans 15 amino acids. The junction had 8 bases not matched to a gene; V was cut back by 5 bases and J by 7 bases. Germline assignment: CDR1 MGHRA and CDR2 YSYEKL. The CDR3 loop reads CASSLSGGAVNEQFF. CDR3 nucleotides: TGCGCCAGCAGCTTAAGCGGGGGGGCCGTTAATGAGCAGTTCTTC.

The J gene is TRBJ2-7, the V gene TRBV29-1; maybe TRBD2 (6 bases). This CDR3 is built from 13 residues. Trimming cost V 5 bases and J 1 base, with 12 bases left between them. CDR1 SQVTM and CDR2 ANQGSEA come from the germline V gene. The DNA of the CDR3 is TGCAGCGTTCTACGGGACTCTTCCTACGAGCAGTACTTC. Translation: CSVLRDSSYEQYF.

This clonotype has a count of ten or more. The J gene is TRBJ2-5, the V gene TRBV11-2; D assignment may be TRBD1 or TRBD2 (6 bases each). This CDR3 has 14 amino acids. Germline CDR1 SGHAT, CDR2 FQNNGV. The V and J ends lost 1 base and 1 base respectively, with 7 bases between them. The CDR3 bases are TGTGCCAGCAGCTTAGCGGGGGCCCAAGAGACCCAGTACTTC. This codes for CASSLAGAQETQYF.

This clonotype occurred a few times. The chain uses TRBV12-3 or TRBV12-4 and TRBJ2-5; D gene uncertain. The CDR3 spans 14 residues. V lost 3 bases and J lost 4, with 12 bases in between. The CDR3: CASSFDLGLETQYF. The CDR3 DNA reads TGTGCCAGCAGTTTCGACCTGGGATTAGAGACCCAGTACTTC.

This sequence joins TRBV28 and TRBJ2-1; the D gene is possibly TRBD1 (5 bases). The CDR3 extends over 13 amino acids. Germline V gives CDR1 MDHEN, CDR2 SYDVKM. V dropped 3 bases and J dropped 5 bases, with 8 bases sitting between them. This CDR3 is CASSLEGDNEQFF. The CDR3 bases are TGTGCCAGCAGTTTGGAAGGGGACAATGAGCAGTTCTTC.

Only a few counts were recorded for this clonotype. The rearrangement joins TRBV7-9 to TRBJ2-1, with 7 bases identical to TRBD2. V was clipped by 6 bases and J by 8 bases; unmatched bases: 13. The CDR3 totals 15 residues. The V gene's germline CDR1 is SEHNR and CDR2 FQNEAQ (reference sequence). CDR3 DNA: TGTGCCAGCAGACATACGGGACTACCTTGGTATGAGCAGTTCTTC. It encodes CASRHTGLPWYEQFF.

This rearrangement joins TRBV6-2 or TRBV6-3 to TRBJ2-3, with D possibly being TRBD1 (6 bases). The ends were cut back, 2 bases at V and 4 bases at J, with 13 bases in the middle. There are 15 residues in the CDR3. Germline V gives CDR1 MNHEY, CDR2 SVGEGT. The CDR3 bases are TGTGCCAGCAGTTACGGGGGACAAGGGGCAGATACGCAGTATTTT. Its protein product is CASSYGGQGADTQYF.

This clonotype was found a few times. This chain connects TRBV5-6 to TRBJ2-5; weak D call: TRBD2 (6 bases). The CDR3 covers 15 residues. Germline lookup yields CDR1 SGHDT and CDR2 YYEEEE. Trimming removed 5 bases from V and 0 bases from J, with 14 bases in between. CDR3 in DNA: TGTGCCAGCAGGGAGGGGATGGGCTACCAAGAGACCCAGTACTTC. Amino acids: CASREGMGYQETQYF.

The V and J genes are TRBV6-6 and TRBJ2-1; 12 positions match TRBD2. Per germline, CDR1 MNHNY and CDR2 SVGAGI (reference sequence). J gave up 8 bases and V 11 bases, and 10 bases lay outside the gene matches. This CDR3 contains 14 residues. The CDR3 protein is CAAGLAGGGHEQFF. CDR3 sequence (DNA): TGTGCCGCGGGCCTAGCGGGGGGGGGGCATGAGCAGTTCTTC.

In this sample, this clonotype turned up a few times. The chain recombines TRBV5-1 with TRBJ2-7; 8 bases are shared with TRBD2. J was trimmed by 8 bases and V by 3 bases; bases with no gene match: 13. The CDR3 extends over 15 amino acids. CDR1 SGHRS and CDR2 YFSETQ come from the germline V gene. Here the CDR3 DNA reads TGCGCCAGCAGCTACACTAGCGGATTACCTACCCAGCAGTACTTC. Its translation: CASSYTSGLPTQQYF. The variable domain in full, completed from reference TRBV5-1 and TRBJ2-7, reads KAGVTQTPRYLIKTRGQQVTLSCSPISGHRSVSWYQQTPGQGLQFLFEYFSETQRNKGNFPGRFSGRQFSNSRSEMNVSTLELGDSALYLCASSYTSGLPTQQYFGPGTRLTVT.

This clonotype was counted between two and nine times. The V and J genes are TRBV12-3 or TRBV12-4 and TRBJ1-2; possibly TRBD1 for D (5 bases). Trimming cost V 2 bases and J 4 bases, with 11 bases left between them. CDR3 size: 14 residues. In DNA form, the CDR3 reads TGTGCCAGCAGTTTATACCGGGACCGCTATGGCTACACCTTC. Translating it yields CASSLYRDRYGYTF.

The chain couples TRBV2 to TRBJ1-1, with D possibly matching TRBD1 (5 bases). The CDR3 is 13 residues long. The V end lost 5 bases, the J end lost 5 bases, and 12 bases lay between the germline ends. CDR1 is SNHLY and CDR2 is FYNNEI in the germline V gene. The CDR3 DNA follows: TGTGCCAGCAGTCTGCAGGGAAGAACTGAAGCTTTCTTT. The encoded protein is CASSLQGRTEAFF.

The J gene is TRBJ2-1, the V gene TRBV27; no firm D call. V lost 6 bases and J lost 7, with 10 bases in between. The CDR3 is 12 residues long. Looked up from germline, CDR1 is MNHEY and CDR2 is SMNVEV (reference sequence). The CDR3 region has the DNA TGTGCCAGCAGCGCCATGGAGAATGAGCAGTTCTTC. As protein: CASSAMENEQFF.

This clonotype was seen a handful of times. J is TRBJ1-6 and V is TRBV15; no reliable D call. Germline V CDR1 and CDR2: LNHNV, YYDKDF (reference sequence). This CDR3 spans 13 amino acids. V gave up 4 bases and J gave up 7 bases, with 8 bases separating them. The CDR3 nucleotides are TGTGCCACCAGCAATACTCCGAATTCACCCCTCCACTTT. Translated, it gives CATSNTPNSPLHF.

V and J are TRBV23-1 and TRBJ2-1; D remains ambiguous. TRBV23-1 is known as an ORF, though its function is uncertain. The CDR3 spans 12 residues. Trimming left V 5 bases short and J 6 bases short, with 8 bases between. The CDR3 bases are TGCGCCAGCAGTGGAAGGGTCAATGAGCAGTTCTTC. This translates into CASSGRVNEQFF.

The table lists this clonotype with a few counts. In DNA, the CDR3 is TGTGCCAGTAGTATCCATCCCGGGGGCGAGCAGTACTTC. Amino acid sequence: CASSIHPGGEQYF. V is TRBV19 and J is TRBJ2-7; TRBD2 might be the D (6 bases). The length of the CDR3 is 13 residues. Germline CDR1 reads LNHDA; CDR2 reads SQIVND (reference sequence). The V end was cut by 3 bases, the J end by 6 bases, with 12 bases between.

In its sample, this clonotype was seen many times. The V and J genes are TRBV7-9 and TRBJ2-6; no clear D gene. The CDR3 has 13 amino acids. V lost 1 base and J lost 3, with 1 base in between. Germline V gives CDR1 SEHNR, CDR2 FQNEAQ (reference sequence). The CDR3: CASSLGGANVLTF. The CDR3 bases are TGTGCCAGCAGCTTAGGTGGGGCCAACGTCCTGACTTTC.

The chain couples TRBV29-1 to TRBJ2-6; no clear D gene. Germline V gene lookup returns CDR1 SQVTM and CDR2 ANQGSEA. The CDR3 runs to 15 residues. V lost 1 base and J lost 0, with 7 bases in between. Written as DNA, the CDR3 is TGCAGCGTTGAAGTGGTCGGCTCTGGGGCCAACGTCCTGACTTTC. This sequence encodes CSVEVVGSGANVLTF. The full variable domain, its missing parts supplied by reference TRBV29-1 and TRBJ2-6, is SAVISQKPSRDICQRGTSLTIQCQVDSQVTMMFWYRQQPGQSLTLIATANQGSEATYESGFVIDKFPISRPNLTFSTLTVSNMSPEDSSIYLCSVEVVGSGANVLTFGAGSRLTVL.

As DNA, the CDR3 is TGTGCCACCAGCAAAACCCCAGGTGGCTCCTACGAGCAGTACTTC. It yields the protein CATSKTPGGSYEQYF. The genes are TRBV15 and TRBJ2-7; D remains ambiguous. Germline values: CDR1 LNHNV, CDR2 YYDKDF (reference sequence). The CDR3 covers 15 residues. The germline V and J ends were trimmed by 4 bases and 0 bases, with 13 bases remaining between them.

The chain combines TRBV20-1 with TRBJ2-1; a possible D gene is TRBD1 (5 bases). V lost 4 bases and J lost 0, with 7 bases in between. Germline V lookup: CDR1 DFQATT, CDR2 SNEGSKA (reference sequence). The CDR3 is 13 amino acids. The CDR3 is CSANRPSYNEQFF. CDR3 in DNA: TGCAGTGCTAACAGGCCCTCCTACAATGAGCAGTTCTTC.

The gene calls are TRBV7-2 and TRBJ2-7; TRBD2 aligns across 7 bases. Germline V gives CDR1 SGHTA, CDR2 FQGNSA. Trimming removed 5 bases from V and 9 bases from J; junction bases left unmatched: 10. This CDR3 region has 13 residues. The CDR3 is CASSLAPGEGQYF. The DNA of the CDR3 is TGTGCCAGCAGCCTGGCTCCGGGGGAGGGGCAGTACTTC.

This clonotype was detected ten times or more. The chain employs TRBV12-3 or TRBV12-4 and TRBJ2-1, with TRBD2 matching 10 bases. The CDR3 contains 17 residues. The V and J ends lost 6 bases and 7 bases, in that order; junction bases with no gene match: 15. CDR3 in amino acids: CASSPGLADLSWNEQFF. In nucleotides, the CDR3 is TGTGCCAGCAGCCCCGGACTAGCGGATCTCTCCTGGAATGAGCAGTTCTTC.

The gene calls are TRBV5-3 and TRBJ2-2; possible D gene TRBD2, 7 bases. TRBV5-3 is an ORF, and what it does is uncertain. The CDR3 consists of 16 residues. Deletions cut 9 bases from V and 7 bases from J, with 25 bases between. CDR3 in DNA: TGTGCCACCAAATGTGATCGGGGGGCCGTCGGCGGGGAGCTGTTTTTT. Its translation: CATKCDRGAVGGELFF.